Listed here are 5 T cell receptor beta chains from one sample, sequenced in a study of Graves' ophthalmopathy and Graves' hyperthyroidism. RNA transcripts yielded amplified TCR beta CDR3 regions. First-round RT-PCR with HTBI primers preceded a second-round multiplex PCR. TCRdb reprocessed the multiplex PCR reads via MiXCR and lists one record per CDR3 protein. The repertoire holds more than 300,000 distinct CDR3 sequences, with approximately 17% as singletons. What was sequenced was peripheral blood. These receptor sequences come from an adult woman with stable Graves' hyperthyroidism.

CDR3 DNA: TGTGCCAGCGGGATTAGCGGGGGTAAAGAGACCCAGTACTTC. As protein: CASGISGGKETQYF. The chain combines TRBV6-2 or TRBV6-3 with TRBJ2-5; 9 bases line up with TRBD2. V lost 8 bases and J lost 3; bases outside the gene matches: 7. CDR1 MNHEY and CDR2 SVGEGT come from the germline V gene. The CDR3 length is 14 residues.

In its sample, this clonotype was seen many times. The genes are TRBV15 and TRBJ1-2, with 10 bases aligning to TRBD1. This CDR3 region has 15 residues. CDR1 LNHNV and CDR2 YYDKDF come from the germline V gene (reference sequence). V dropped 1 base and J dropped 6; count of bases not matched to a gene: 5. The CDR3 DNA is TGTGCCACCAGCAGAGGGGACAGGGGTTCCCATGGCTACACCTTC. Translation: CATSRGDRGSHGYTF. The variable domain in full, with the rest retrieved from reference TRBV15 and TRBJ1-2, is DAMVIQNPRYQVTQFGKPVTLSCSQTLNHNVMYWYQQKSSQAPKLLFHYYDKDFNNEADTPDNFQSRRPNTSFCFLDIRSPGLGDTAMYLCATSRGDRGSHGYTFGSGTRLTVV.

This clonotype was found once. The chain uses TRBV12-3 or TRBV12-4 and TRBJ1-5; D uncertain. This CDR3 region has 12 residues. V shed 6 bases and J shed 7 bases, with 10 bases lying between them. The CDR3 sequence: CASSPPFQPQHF. CDR3 bases: TGTGCCAGCAGCCCACCCTTCCAGCCCCAGCATTTT.

The chain joins TRBV27 to TRBJ2-7, with 7 bases that match TRBD2. J lost 4 bases, V lost 7 bases, and 13 bases had no gene match. The CDR3 runs to 15 residues. Germline CDR1 is MNHEY and CDR2 is SMNVEV (reference sequence). The CDR3 DNA sequence: TGTGCCAGCAAAAGTTGGGGGGGAGGGATATACGAGCAGTACTTC. This codes for CASKSWGGGIYEQYF.

This clonotype was recorded many times. V gene TRBV28 combines with J gene TRBJ2-2; tentatively, D is TRBD1 (5 bases). Germline values: CDR1 MDHEN, CDR2 SYDVKM. Trimming left V 7 bases short and J 6 bases short, with 15 bases between. The CDR3 totals 14 residues. DNA of the CDR3: TGTGCCAGCATGGGCAGGGCATTGGCCGGGGAGCTGTTTTTT. It specifies CASMGRALAGELFF. The whole variable domain, filled in from reference TRBV28 and TRBJ2-2, reads DVKVTQSSRYLVKRTGEKVFLECVQDMDHENMFWYRQDPGLGLRLIYFSYDVKMKEKGDIPEGYSVSREKKERFSLILESASTNQTSMYLCASMGRALAGELFFGEGSRLTVL.